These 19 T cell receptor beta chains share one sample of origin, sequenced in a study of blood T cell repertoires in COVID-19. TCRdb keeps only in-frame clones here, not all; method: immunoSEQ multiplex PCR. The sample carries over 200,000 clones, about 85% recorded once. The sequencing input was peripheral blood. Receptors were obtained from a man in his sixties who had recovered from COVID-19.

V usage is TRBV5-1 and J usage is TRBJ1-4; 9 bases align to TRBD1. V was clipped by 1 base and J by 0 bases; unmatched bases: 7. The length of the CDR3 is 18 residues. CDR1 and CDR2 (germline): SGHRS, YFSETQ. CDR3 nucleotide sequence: TGCGCCAGCAGCTTGTCCGACAGGGGGATTGCAACTAATGAAAAACTGTTTTTT. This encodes CASSLSDRGIATNEKLFF. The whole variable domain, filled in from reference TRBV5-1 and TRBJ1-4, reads KAGVTQTPRYLIKTRGQQVTLSCSPISGHRSVSWYQQTPGQGLQFLFEYFSETQRNKGNFPGRFSGRQFSNSRSEMNVSTLELGDSALYLCASSLSDRGIATNEKLFFGSGTQLSVL.

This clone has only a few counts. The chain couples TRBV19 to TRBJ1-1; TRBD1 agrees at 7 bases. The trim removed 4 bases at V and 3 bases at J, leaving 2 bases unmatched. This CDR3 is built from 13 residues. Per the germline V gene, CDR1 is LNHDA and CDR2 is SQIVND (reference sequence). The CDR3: CASSTDRDTEAFF. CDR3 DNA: TGTGCCAGTAGTACCGACAGGGACACTGAAGCTTTCTTT.

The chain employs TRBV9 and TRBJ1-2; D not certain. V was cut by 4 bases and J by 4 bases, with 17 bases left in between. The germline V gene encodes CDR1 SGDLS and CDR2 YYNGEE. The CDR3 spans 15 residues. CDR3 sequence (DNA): TGTGCCAGCAGCCCCCGGACGGACTCTCTCTATGGCTACACCTTC. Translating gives CASSPRTDSLYGYTF.

The CDR3 loop is CASKRRDRVDEQYF. The CDR3 region has the DNA TGTGCCAGTAAGAGAAGGGACAGGGTAGACGAGCAGTACTTC. The J gene is TRBJ2-7, the V gene TRBV19; 9 bases align to TRBD1. The J segment lost 5 bases and the V segment lost 7 bases, leaving 9 bases of the junction unmatched. The CDR3 contains 14 residues. CDR1 LNHDA and CDR2 SQIVND come from the germline V gene (reference sequence).

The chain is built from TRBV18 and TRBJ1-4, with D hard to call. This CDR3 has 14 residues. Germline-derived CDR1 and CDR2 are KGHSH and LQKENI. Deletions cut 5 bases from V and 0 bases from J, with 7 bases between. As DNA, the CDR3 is TGTGCCAGCTCAGAGGGAGCAACTAATGAAAAACTGTTTTTT. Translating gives CASSEGATNEKLFF.

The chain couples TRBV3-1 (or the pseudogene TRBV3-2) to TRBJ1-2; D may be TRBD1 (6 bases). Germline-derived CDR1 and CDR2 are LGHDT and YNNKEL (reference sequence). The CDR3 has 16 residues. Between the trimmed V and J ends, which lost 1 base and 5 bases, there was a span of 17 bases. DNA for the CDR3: TGTGCCAGCAGCCAAGGGACAGAACCTGTCCGTTATGGCTACACCTTC. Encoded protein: CASSQGTEPVRYGYTF.

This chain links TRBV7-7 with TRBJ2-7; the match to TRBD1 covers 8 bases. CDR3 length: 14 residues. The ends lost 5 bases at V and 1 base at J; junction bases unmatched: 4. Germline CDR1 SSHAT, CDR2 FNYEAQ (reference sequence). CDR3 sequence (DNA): TGTGCCAGCAGCCCCGGGACAGGTTCCTACGAGCAGTACTTC. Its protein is CASSPGTGSYEQYF.

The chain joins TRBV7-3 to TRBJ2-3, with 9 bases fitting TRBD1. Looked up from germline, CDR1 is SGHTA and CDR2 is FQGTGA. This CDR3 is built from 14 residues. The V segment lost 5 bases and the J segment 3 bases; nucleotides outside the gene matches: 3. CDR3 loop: CASSADRGTDTQYF. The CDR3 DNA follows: TGTGCCAGCAGCGCGGACAGGGGAACAGATACGCAGTATTTT.

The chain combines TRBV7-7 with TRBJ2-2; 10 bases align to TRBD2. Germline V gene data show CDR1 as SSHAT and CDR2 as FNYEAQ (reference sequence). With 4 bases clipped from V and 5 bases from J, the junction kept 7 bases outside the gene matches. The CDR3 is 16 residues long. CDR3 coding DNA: TGTGCCAGCAGCTCCACTAGCGGGGTTGGAACCGGGGAGCTGTTTTTT. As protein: CASSSTSGVGTGELFF.

The CDR3 DNA is TGTGCCAGCAGCTTGGGACAGGGGGATTTTGTGGTGTTCTTC. Translated, it gives CASSLGQGDFVVFF. V gene TRBV11-1 combines with J gene TRBJ2-1, with 11 bases lining up with TRBD1. In germline, CDR1 is SGHAT, CDR2 FQDESV (reference sequence). The CDR3 spans 14 residues. The J segment lost 15 bases and the V segment lost 3 bases, leaving 10 bases of the junction unmatched.

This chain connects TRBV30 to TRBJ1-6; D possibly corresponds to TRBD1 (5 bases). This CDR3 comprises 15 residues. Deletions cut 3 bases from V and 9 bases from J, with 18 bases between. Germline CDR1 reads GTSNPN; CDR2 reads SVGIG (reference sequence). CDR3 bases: TGTGCCTGGAGAGGGGATTTATCTTTTGCTTCACCCCTCCACTTT. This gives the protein CAWRGDLSFASPLHF.

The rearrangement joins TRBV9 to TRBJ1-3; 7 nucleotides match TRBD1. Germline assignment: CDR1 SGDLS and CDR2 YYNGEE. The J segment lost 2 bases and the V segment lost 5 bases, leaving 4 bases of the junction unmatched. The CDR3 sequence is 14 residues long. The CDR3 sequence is CASRGGGPGNTIYF. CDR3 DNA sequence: TGTGCCAGCAGAGGAGGGGGCCCTGGAAACACCATATATTTT.

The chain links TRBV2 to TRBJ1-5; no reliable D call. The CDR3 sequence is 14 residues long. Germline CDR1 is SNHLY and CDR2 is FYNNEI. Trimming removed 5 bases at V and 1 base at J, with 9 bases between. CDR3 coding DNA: TGTGCCAGCAGTCGCGACATGAGCAATCAGCCCCAGCATTTT. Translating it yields CASSRDMSNQPQHF.

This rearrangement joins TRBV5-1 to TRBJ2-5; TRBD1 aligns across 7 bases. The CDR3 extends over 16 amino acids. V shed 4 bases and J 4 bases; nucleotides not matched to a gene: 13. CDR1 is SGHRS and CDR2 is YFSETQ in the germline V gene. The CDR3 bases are TGCGCCAGCAGCCCCAGACAGGGTAGAACGAGAGAGACCCAGTACTTC. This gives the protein CASSPRQGRTRETQYF.

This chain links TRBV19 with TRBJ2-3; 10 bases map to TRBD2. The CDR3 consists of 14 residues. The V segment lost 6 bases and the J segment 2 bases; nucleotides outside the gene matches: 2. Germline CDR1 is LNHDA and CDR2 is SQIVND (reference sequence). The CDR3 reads CASRGLAVTDTQYF. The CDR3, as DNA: TGTGCCAGTAGAGGACTAGCGGTCACAGATACGCAGTATTTT. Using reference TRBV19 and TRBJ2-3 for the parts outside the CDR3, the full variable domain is DGGITQSPKYLFRKEGQNVTLSCEQNLNHDAMYWYRQDPGQGLRLIYYSQIVNDFQKGDIAEGYSVSREKKESFPLTVTSAQKNPTAFYLCASRGLAVTDTQYFGPGTRLTVL.

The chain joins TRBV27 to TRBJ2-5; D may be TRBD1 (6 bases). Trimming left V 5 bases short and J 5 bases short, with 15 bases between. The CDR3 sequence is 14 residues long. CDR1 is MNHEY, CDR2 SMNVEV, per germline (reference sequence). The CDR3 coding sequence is TGTGCCAGCAGTCCGATAGACAGGACGGAGACCCAGTACTTC. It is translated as CASSPIDRTETQYF.

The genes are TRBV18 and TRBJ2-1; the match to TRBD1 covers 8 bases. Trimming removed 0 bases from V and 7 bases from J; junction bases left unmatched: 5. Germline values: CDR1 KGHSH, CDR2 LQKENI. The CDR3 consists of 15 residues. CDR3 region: CASSPPGQVRNEQFF. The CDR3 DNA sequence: TGTGCCAGCTCACCACCGGGACAGGTGAGGAATGAGCAGTTCTTC.

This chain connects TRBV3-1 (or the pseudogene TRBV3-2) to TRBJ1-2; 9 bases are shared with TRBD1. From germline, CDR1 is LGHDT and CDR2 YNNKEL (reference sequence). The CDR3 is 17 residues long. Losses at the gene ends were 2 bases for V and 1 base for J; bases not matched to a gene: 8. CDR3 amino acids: CASSQRGTGRGNYGYTF. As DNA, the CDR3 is TGTGCCAGCAGCCAAAGGGGGACAGGGAGGGGTAACTATGGCTACACCTTC.

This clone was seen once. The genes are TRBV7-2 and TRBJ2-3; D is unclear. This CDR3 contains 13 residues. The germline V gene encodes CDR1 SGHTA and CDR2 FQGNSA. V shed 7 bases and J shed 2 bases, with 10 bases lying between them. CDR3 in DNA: TGTGCCAGCACCACTGCCCCCACAGATACGCAGTATTTT. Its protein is CASTTAPTDTQYF.